This TCR beta chain was profiled in a study of cytomegalovirus exposure and HLA in healthy donors. The PCR had 60 Vbeta and 13 Jbeta primers. The protocol was immunoSEQ multiplex PCR, while the TCRdb copy is restricted to in-frame clones and leaves out a portion. The sample yields more than 100,000 clones, over 70% seen once. Whole-study findings and limits: As was reported, the classifier diagnosed cytomegalovirus status with high specificity and sensitivity.

About this clone itself: The antigen remains undetermined.

Germline values: CDR1 KGHSH, CDR2 LQKENI. The V and J ends lost 5 bases and 3 bases, in that order; junction bases with no gene match: 4. There are 15 residues in the CDR3. This clonotype was obtained from a man aged 50 to 59 in good health and CMV-seropositive. The chain couples TRBV18 to TRBJ2-3, with 11 bases identical to TRBD2. Sequenced sample: PBMCs. This CDR3 is CASSTGLAVTDTQYF. Written as DNA, the CDR3 is TGTGCCAGCTCAACGGGACTAGCGGTGACAGATACGCAGTATTTT. The whole variable domain, filled in from reference TRBV18 and TRBJ2-3, reads NAGVMQNPRHLVRRRGQEARLRCSPMKGHSHVYWYRQLPEEGLKFMVYLQKENIIDESGMPKERFSAEFPKEGPSILRIQQVVRGDSAAYFCASSTGLAVTDTQYFGPGTRLTVL.